These 21 T cell receptor beta chains originate from one sample sequenced in a study of blood T cell repertoires in COVID-19. Clones were sequenced by immunoSEQ multiplex PCR, and TCRdb holds only the in-frame ones, with some missing. In the table there are roughly 80,000 clones, 60% to 85% of which are singletons. Source material: peripheral blood. These receptors came from a human donor in a cohort sampled during active COVID-19.

V is TRBV9 and J is TRBJ2-5; D perhaps matches TRBD2 (6 bases). Trimming shortened V by 0 bases and J by 5 bases, and 14 bases separated the two germline ends. This CDR3 contains 15 residues. Germline lookup yields CDR1 SGDLS and CDR2 YYNGEE. In DNA form, the CDR3 reads TGTGCCAGCAGCGTAGAGGCGGGGCCGTGGGAGACCCAGTACTTC. This encodes CASSVEAGPWETQYF.

This clone was observed a single time. This chain uses TRBV6-5 with TRBJ1-4, with no clear D. Germline CDR1 is MNHEY and CDR2 is SVGAGI. Between the trimmed V and J ends, which lost 2 bases and 7 bases, there was a span of 11 bases. This CDR3 comprises 14 residues. The CDR3 region has the DNA TGTGCCAGCAGTTACCGTCAGGCAGGTGAAAAACTGTTTTTT. It codes for CASSYRQAGEKLFF.

The J gene is TRBJ2-5, the V gene TRBV7-2; D might be TRBD1 (5 bases). Trimming shortened V by 9 bases and J by 1 base, and 18 bases separated the two germline ends. This CDR3 is 15 amino acids long. Germline values: CDR1 SGHTA, CDR2 FQGNSA. The CDR3: CASCRAVTLQETQYF. The CDR3 DNA reads as TGTGCCAGTTGCAGGGCCGTAACCCTCCAAGAGACCCAGTACTTC. The full variable domain, its missing parts supplied by reference TRBV7-2 and TRBJ2-5, is GAGVSQSPSNKVTEKGKDVELRCDPISGHTALYWYRQSLGQGLEFLIYFQGNSAPDKSGLPSDRFSAERTGGSVSTLTIQRTQQEDSAVYLCASCRAVTLQETQYFGPGTRLLVL.

The rearrangement joins TRBV28 to TRBJ1-2; tentative D call: TRBD1 (5 bases). Germline values: CDR1 MDHEN, CDR2 SYDVKM. The CDR3 runs to 13 residues. The V end lost 7 bases, the J end lost 2 bases, and 11 bases lay between the germline ends. The CDR3 reads CASIRAPNYGYTF. As DNA, the CDR3 is TGTGCCAGCATCAGGGCTCCCAACTATGGCTACACCTTC.

This sequence joins TRBV30 and TRBJ1-3; unclear D gene. With 8 bases removed from V and 0 bases from J, the gap between germline ends came to 14 bases. Germline-derived CDR1 and CDR2 are GTSNPN and SVGIG (reference sequence). This CDR3 region has 14 residues. CDR3 bases: TGTGCCGGCCAGAAATCTCGCTCTGGAAACACCATATATTTT. Its translation is CAGQKSRSGNTIYF.

A remark on this clone: With a much larger clone just one base away, this may be a read error. The J gene is TRBJ2-3, the V gene TRBV4-1; TRBD2 agrees at 9 bases. CDR1 is MGHRA and CDR2 is YSYEKL in the germline V gene. The length of the CDR3 is 20 residues. CDR3 sequence reads: CATSPIGGGGETVSTDTQYF. CDR3 coding DNA: TGCGCCACCAGCCCAATCGGGGGCGGGGGGGAAACAGTTAGCACAGATACGCAGTATTTT.

This clone was seen a handful of times. The chain uses TRBV9 and TRBJ1-1, with 9 nucleotides matching TRBD1. The CDR3 is 13 residues long. Trimming cost V 2 bases and J 8 bases; bases outside gene matches: 4. Per the germline V gene, CDR1 is SGDLS and CDR2 is YYNGEE. CDR3 loop: CASSVTGGLEAFF. CDR3 in DNA: TGTGCCAGCAGCGTTACAGGGGGCTTAGAAGCTTTCTTT.

This clone was seen only once. The V call is TRBV19, the J call TRBJ1-5; D call uncertain. This CDR3 is 13 amino acids long. V was shortened by 1 base and J by 7 bases, with 8 bases between the two germline ends. Germline-derived CDR1 and CDR2 are LNHDA and SQIVND (reference sequence). The CDR3 region is CASSIGLEQPQHF. CDR3 in DNA: TGTGCCAGTAGTATAGGGCTAGAACAGCCCCAGCATTTT.

J is TRBJ2-7 and V is TRBV7-9, with D perhaps TRBD1 (5 bases). The V and J ends lost 2 bases and 6 bases respectively, with 14 bases between them. The germline V gene has CDR1 SEHNR and CDR2 FQNEAQ (reference sequence). This CDR3 contains 14 residues. CDR3 protein: CASSLIAGIGEQYF. CDR3 bases: TGTGCCAGCAGCTTAATAGCAGGGATAGGCGAGCAGTACTTC.

The chain is built from TRBV5-6 and TRBJ1-2; TRBD1 matches at 7 bases. The trim removed 0 bases at V and 8 bases at J, leaving 7 bases unmatched. The germline V gene has CDR1 SGHDT and CDR2 YYEEEE. The CDR3 contains 14 residues. In DNA, the CDR3 is TGTGCCAGCAGCTTGGTTCAGGGGGAAAGGGGCTACACCTTC. Encoded protein: CASSLVQGERGYTF.

The rearrangement joins TRBV5-4 to TRBJ2-5; unclear D gene. V was shortened by 1 base and J by 2 bases, with 12 bases between the two germline ends. The CDR3 runs 15 residues. Germline CDR1 is SGHNT and CDR2 is YYREEE (reference sequence). The CDR3 region is CASSLMGSPQETQYF. CDR3 coding DNA: TGTGCCAGCAGCTTGATGGGCTCACCTCAAGAGACCCAGTACTTC. Looking up the rest from reference TRBV5-4 and TRBJ2-5 gives the full variable domain: ETGVTQSPTHLIKTRGQQVTLRCSSQSGHNTVSWYQQALGQGPQFIFQYYREEENGRGNFPPRFSGLQFPNYSSELNVNALELDDSALYLCASSLMGSPQETQYFGPGTRLLVL.

The J gene is TRBJ1-2, the V gene TRBV3-1 (or the pseudogene TRBV3-2), with D possibly TRBD1 on 6 matching bases. Germline CDR1 LGHDT, CDR2 YNNKEL (reference sequence). CDR3 size: 16 residues. V gave up 0 bases and J gave up 1 base, with 12 bases separating them. The CDR3 DNA is TGTGCCAGCAGCCAAGATAAAGACAGGCGTAACTATGGCTACACCTTC. Translated: CASSQDKDRRNYGYTF.

The CDR3 spells CASSQDRATDTQYF. As DNA, the CDR3 is TGTGCCAGCAGCCAGGACAGGGCCACAGATACGCAGTATTTT. This rearrangement joins TRBV2 to TRBJ2-3; TRBD1 matches at 8 bases. CDR3 length equals 14 residues. J gave up 2 bases and V 6 bases, and 4 bases lay outside the gene matches. Germline-derived CDR1 and CDR2 are SNHLY and FYNNEI.

This sequence joins TRBV4-2 and TRBJ2-3, with D perhaps matching TRBD2 (5 bases). In germline, CDR1 is LGHNA, CDR2 YNFKEQ. V lost 6 bases to trimming and J lost 1 base, with 11 bases between them. The CDR3 has 14 amino acids. The DNA for the CDR3 is TGTGCCAGCAGTCGGGAAAGGGGCACAGATACGCAGTATTTT. Its protein product is CASSRERGTDTQYF.

The chain links TRBV18 to TRBJ1-4; D unresolved. V lost 2 bases, J lost 0 bases, and 10 bases lay in between. Germline lookup yields CDR1 KGHSH and CDR2 LQKENI. The CDR3 has 16 residues. CDR3 residues: CASSPSGSATNEKLFF. CDR3 sequence (DNA): TGTGCCAGCTCACCAAGCGGGAGTGCAACTAATGAAAAACTGTTTTTT.

This chain links TRBV7-2 with TRBJ2-7, with a possible D match to TRBD1 (7 bases). Per the germline V gene, CDR1 is SGHTA and CDR2 is FQGNSA. This CDR3 has 13 residues. The V end was cut by 5 bases, the J end by 4 bases, with 12 bases between. In nucleotides, the CDR3 is TGTGCCAGCAGCCGCGGGACAGAGTACGAGCAGTACTTC. Protein product: CASSRGTEYEQYF.

The chain uses TRBV4-1 and TRBJ1-6; 7 bases are shared with TRBD1. Germline loops: CDR1 MGHRA, CDR2 YSYEKL. The V and J ends lost 4 bases and 6 bases, in that order; junction bases with no gene match: 6. The CDR3 totals 15 residues. In DNA form, the CDR3 reads TGCGCCAGCAGCCTAGGGGGCGCCGGTAATTCACCCCTCCACTTT. This codes for CASSLGGAGNSPLHF.

In this sample, this clone turned up a few times. V and J are TRBV4-1 and TRBJ1-1; a possible D gene is TRBD1 (5 bases). Looked up from germline, CDR1 is MGHRA and CDR2 is YSYEKL. The CDR3 is 14 residues long. V lost 2 bases, J lost 2 bases, and 9 bases lay in between. In nucleotides, the CDR3 is TGCGCCAGCAGCCAATGGGGCGTCAACACTGAAGCTTTCTTT. Its protein is CASSQWGVNTEAFF.

This chain links TRBV19 with TRBJ1-4, with D uncertain. Germline loops: CDR1 LNHDA, CDR2 SQIVND (reference sequence). The CDR3 contains 15 residues. V lost 4 bases and J 4 bases, leaving 13 bases between the germline ends. CDR3 in DNA: TGTGCCAGTAGTAAAAGTTCGGTCCGTAATGAAAAACTGTTTTTT. Translating it yields CASSKSSVRNEKLFF.

This chain connects TRBV15 to TRBJ2-7, with 8 bases aligning to TRBD2. CDR1 LNHNV and CDR2 YYDKDF come from the germline V gene (reference sequence). This CDR3 comprises 12 residues. The ends lost 0 bases at V and 9 bases at J; junction bases unmatched: 1. CDR3 nucleotide sequence: TGTGCCACCAGCAGAGATCGGGGGGGGCAGTACTTC. Its protein is CATSRDRGGQYF.

As regards this clone: The same CDR3 also results from other DNA sequences found in this sample. The chain links TRBV4-1 to TRBJ1-5, with a weak D call TRBD1 (5 bases). Germline V gene sequence: CDR1 MGHRA, CDR2 YSYEKL. This CDR3 has 15 residues. The V gene lost 0 bases and the J gene lost 5 bases, with 11 bases spanning the gap. CDR3 sequence (DNA): TGCGCCAGCAGCCAAGATGGGGCAGATTATCAGCCCCAGCATTTT. Protein sequence: CASSQDGADYQPQHF.